The rows below give T cell receptor beta chains drawn from one sample of a study of metastatic and nonmetastatic thyroid tumors. TCRdb reprocessed the PCR reads using MiXCR. The table lists 40,000 to 45,000 clones, roughly 3.2% of them singletons. Sequenced input: blood. The receptors stem from a female donor with papillary thyroid cancer or a benign thyroid nodule (not recorded which). Some clones in this sample may be carry-over from other donors' samples. Both conserved end residues are part of each CDR3. The D gene is left open where the match is weak. Rows give clone size only sometimes, using once, few, many, or a class for an expanded clone.

TRBJ2-2	TRBV12-3/TRBV12-4	TRBD2	many	TGTGCCAGCAGTTTAGCGCTAAGACTAGCGGTCGGGGAGCTGTTTTTT	CASSLALRLAVGELFF
TRBJ2-3	TRBV30	TRBD2	many	TGTGCCTGGAGACTAGCGGGGGCTAGGGTTACGCAGTATTTT	CAWRLAGARVTQYF
TRBJ1-3	TRBV25-1	-	-	TGTGCCTCCGTCTCTGGAAACACCATATATTTT	CASVSGNTIYF
TRBJ2-5	TRBV12-3/TRBV12-4	-	-	TGTGCCAGCATCCTGAAGGGACGCCAGCAGACCCAGTACTTC	CASILKGRQQTQYF
TRBJ1-5	TRBV10-3	-	many	TGTGCCATCAGTGCCAATAATCAGCCCCAGCATTTT	CAISANNQPQHF
TRBJ2-7	TRBV6-5	TRBD2	few	TGTGCCAGCAGTTATACTAGCGCCGATCCCACCTACGAGCAGTACTTC	CASSYTSADPTYEQYF
TRBJ1-2	TRBV7-9	TRBD1	few	TGTGCCAGCAGCTCAGACAGGGGCGGCTACACCTTC	CASSSDRGGYTF
TRBJ2-1	TRBV15	TRBD2	-	TGTGCCACCAGCACCAGCGGGGGGGCTAACAATGAGCAGTTCTTC	CATSTSGGANNEQFF
TRBJ2-1	TRBV5-5	-	-	TGTGCCAGCAGCGTTGGGAGTGGGCGGGTCGTCGTGGTCAATGAGCAGTTCTTC	CASSVGSGRVVVVNEQFF
TRBJ1-5	TRBV12-3/TRBV12-4	TRBD1	many	TGTGCCAGCAGTTTGCGACAGGGGGGCAATCAGCCCCAGCATTTT	CASSLRQGGNQPQHF
TRBJ2-1	TRBV4-2	TRBD2	-	TGTGCCAGCAGCCCTGGGACTAGCGGGAGTTTCAATGAGCAGTTCTTC	CASSPGTSGSFNEQFF
TRBJ1-2	TRBV12-3/TRBV12-4	-	many	TGTGCCAGCAGTTTGGTCCAGGGGAGACGCGGCTACACCTTC	CASSLVQGRRGYTF
TRBJ1-6	TRBV4-2	-	many	TGTGCCAGCAGCCAAGATCAAGACAGCCTTTCAAATTCACCCCTCCACTTT	CASSQDQDSLSNSPLHF
TRBJ2-5	TRBV30	-	many	TGTGCCTGGACATGGGGGAGTAGCAAGACCCAGTACTTC	CAWTWGSSKTQYF
TRBJ2-3	TRBV20-1	-	few	TGCAGTGCTAGAGAGGCAGATACGCAGTATTTT	CSAREADTQYF
TRBJ1-2	TRBV7-2	TRBD1	-	TGTGCCAGCAGCCCCCGGGACAGGGGCTACACCTTC	CASSPRDRGYTF
TRBJ2-1	TRBV9	TRBD2	many	TGTGCCAGCAGCGCCGGGGACTACCACCATGAGCAGTTCTTC	CASSAGDYHHEQFF
TRBJ2-1	TRBV9	-	many	TGTGCCAGCAGCGCCACTAGCTCTTCCTACAATGAGCAGTTCTTC	CASSATSSSYNEQFF
TRBJ2-7	TRBV20-1	TRBD2	many	TGCAGTGCTAGAGATTTGGCTAGCGGGAGGAAGATTAACGTCGAGCAGTACTTC	CSARDLASGRKINVEQYF
TRBJ2-3	TRBV20-1	-	few	TGCAGTGCTCGCGGAGGCGGAAGCACAGATACGCAGTATTTT	CSARGGGSTDTQYF
TRBJ2-3	TRBV6-5	-	many	TGTGCCAGCAGTTACAGGTCTAGCGGCACAGATACGCAGTATTTT	CASSYRSSGTDTQYF
TRBJ1-2	TRBV7-2	-	few	TGTGCCAGCAGCCCACTTTGGGCAGGGTTTTATGGCTACACCTTC	CASSPLWAGFYGYTF
TRBJ2-1	TRBV4-1	TRBD2	-	TGCGCCAGCAGCCATGGGACTAGAGGGAGTGATGAGCAGTTCTTC	CASSHGTRGSDEQFF
TRBJ2-2	TRBV28	TRBD1	few	TGTGCCAGCAGTACTGGACAGGGGGCAGCCGGGGAGCTGTTTTTT	CASSTGQGAAGELFF
TRBJ1-2	TRBV20-1	-	many	TGCAGTGCTAGAGGCCCGACTGCTAACTATGGCTACACCTTC	CSARGPTANYGYTF
TRBJ1-4	TRBV30	-	many	TGTGCCTGGAGTTACAGGGTCCTGCATGAAAAACTGTTTTTT	CAWSYRVLHEKLFF
TRBJ2-7	TRBV6-2/TRBV6-3	TRBD1	few	TGTGCCAGCGGTTTCGGGACAGGGTATGTCGAGCAGTACTTC	CASGFGTGYVEQYF
TRBJ2-2	TRBV5-1	TRBD2	few	TGCGCCAGCAGCTTGGACAAACTAACGGGGGGAACCGGGGAGCTGTTTTTT	CASSLDKLTGGTGELFF
TRBJ1-2	TRBV11-2	TRBD1	few	TGTGCCAGCAGCGGGTACGAGGACAGGGGCCCGTTCCCCTACAACTATGGCTACACCTTC	CASSGYEDRGPFPYNYGYTF
TRBJ2-3	TRBV11-2	-	many	TGTGCCAGCAGCCCCAGGAGAGGGCGAGCAGATACGCAGTATTTT	CASSPRRGRADTQYF
TRBJ2-1	TRBV9	-	-	TGTGCCAGCAGCGTGTCAGGTACCGATGGGCAGTTCTTC	CASSVSGTDGQFF
TRBJ2-5	TRBV20-1	TRBD2	many	TGCAGTGCTAGAGATCTAGCGGGATTAGGAGAGACCCAGTACTTC	CSARDLAGLGETQYF
TRBJ2-3	TRBV9	TRBD2	many	TGTGCCAGCAGCCCCCGAGGGTCTAGCGGATCAGATACGCAGTATTTT	CASSPRGSSGSDTQYF
TRBJ1-1	TRBV6-1	-	many	TGTGCCAGCAGTGACGGAGGGGGGTGGACTGAAGCTTTCTTT	CASSDGGGWTEAFF
TRBJ2-7	TRBV7-2	-	-	TGTGCCAGCAGCCTCGCTCCCGGTTTTGGGGCCCACGAGCAGTACTTC	CASSLAPGFGAHEQYF
TRBJ2-3	TRBV12-3/TRBV12-4	TRBD2	many	TGTGCCAGCAGTTTCACTAGCGGCTACACAGATACGCAGTATTTT	CASSFTSGYTDTQYF
TRBJ1-1	TRBV3-1	-	few	TGTGCGAGCAGCCAGTACCGCAAGGGGGAAGCTTTCTTT	CASSQYRKGEAFF
TRBJ1-5	TRBV12-3/TRBV12-4	TRBD1	-	TGTGCCAGCAGCAACAGGGGGGATCAGCCCCAGCATTTT	CASSNRGDQPQHF
TRBJ2-7	TRBV7-6	-	many	TGTGCCAGCAGACCTGGGACTCGAGAAGGGGACGAGCAGTACTTC	CASRPGTREGDEQYF
TRBJ1-2	TRBV30	TRBD1	-	TGTGCCTGGAGCACTAAGACAGGGAACTATGGCTACACCTTC	CAWSTKTGNYGYTF
TRBJ2-7	TRBV2	-	-	TGTGCCAGCAGTGAACTCGGCCTCCGCGAGCAGTACTTC	CASSELGLREQYF
TRBJ2-2	TRBV2	TRBD2	many	TGTGCCAGCCGCAAGCGGGATGGGAACACCGGGGAGCTGTTTTTT	CASRKRDGNTGELFF
TRBJ1-6	TRBV3-1	-	many	TGTGCCAGCAGCCAGGGGATAAGGAACTCACCCCTCCACTTT	CASSQGIRNSPLHF
TRBJ1-4	TRBV28	-	many	TGTGCCAGCAGTTCCTGGGACGGCTACGATGAAAAACTGTTTTTT	CASSSWDGYDEKLFF
TRBJ1-2	TRBV6-1	TRBD1	many	TGTGCCAGCAGGTGGACAGGGGGCCGGTATGGCTACACCTTC	CASRWTGGRYGYTF
TRBJ1-3	TRBV6-1	-	many	TGTGCCACCTACATGAGAAACACCATATATTTT	CATYMRNTIYF